The 23 T cell receptor beta chains reported below all come from one sample, sequenced in a study of cytomegalovirus exposure and HLA in healthy donors. The study ran its PCR with 60 Vbeta and 13 Jbeta primers. Using immunoSEQ multiplex PCR, the repertoire was profiled, and TCRdb retains in-frame clones only, with some absent. The profile covers 100,000 to 150,000 clones, with about two thirds appearing a single time and around 3.7% taken by the ten largest. Input material: PBMCs. The receptors were gathered from a man aged 25 to 40 in good health and CMV-seronegative.

This rearrangement joins TRBV13 to TRBJ2-5; no definite D call. The CDR3 spans 14 residues. V dropped 2 bases and J dropped 5 bases, with 12 bases sitting between them. CDR1 is PRHDT and CDR2 is FYEKMQ in the germline V gene (reference sequence). Here the CDR3 reads CASSLFGYGETQYF. The CDR3 DNA reads TGTGCCAGCAGCTTATTCGGGTACGGGGAGACCCAGTACTTC.

The chain uses TRBV7-2 and TRBJ2-5; D unresolved. Germline V gene sequence: CDR1 SGHTA, CDR2 FQGNSA. V was shortened by 5 bases and J by 1 base, with 14 bases between the two germline ends. The CDR3 covers 15 residues. CDR3 loop: CASSAELQIQETQYF. In nucleotides, the CDR3 is TGTGCCAGCAGCGCCGAGCTACAGATCCAAGAGACCCAGTACTTC.

The gene calls are TRBV4-2 and TRBJ2-3, with D tentatively TRBD2 (6 bases). The germline gives CDR1 LGHNA, CDR2 YNFKEQ. V dropped 0 bases and J dropped 14 bases, with 21 bases sitting between them. The CDR3 runs 15 residues. CDR3 amino acids: CASSQELERSGPMYF. In DNA form, the CDR3 reads TGTGCCAGCAGCCAAGAATTAGAGAGAAGCGGGCCCATGTATTTT.

The chain employs TRBV5-4 and TRBJ2-4; tentatively, D is TRBD2 (5 bases). The CDR3 is 14 amino acids. Trimming cost V 4 bases and J 4 bases, with 12 bases left between them. CDR1 and CDR2 from the germline V gene are SGHNT and YYREEE (reference sequence). CDR3 residues: CASSIRTVKNIQYF. The CDR3 coding sequence is TGTGCCAGCAGCATCCGGACTGTGAAAAACATTCAGTACTTC. The full variable domain, in which reference TRBV5-4 and TRBJ2-4 provide the parts outside the CDR3, is ETGVTQSPTHLIKTRGQQVTLRCSSQSGHNTVSWYQQALGQGPQFIFQYYREEENGRGNFPPRFSGLQFPNYSSELNVNALELDDSALYLCASSIRTVKNIQYFGAGTRLSVL.

This clone was found a few times. The chain uses TRBV4-3 and TRBJ2-7; 9 nucleotides match TRBD1. The junction had 4 bases not matched to a gene; V was cut back by 1 base and J by 3 bases. Germline V gene lookup returns CDR1 LGHNA and CDR2 YSLEER. CDR3 length: 15 amino acids. The CDR3: CASSQGQGEGYEQYF. The CDR3 nucleotides read TGCGCCAGCAGCCAAGGACAGGGGGAAGGCTACGAGCAGTACTTC.

The chain links TRBV30 to TRBJ2-2; D call uncertain. The V end lost 0 bases, the J end lost 13 bases, and 9 bases lay between the germline ends. The germline V gene encodes CDR1 GTSNPN and CDR2 SVGIG (reference sequence). The CDR3 has 11 residues. CDR3 sequence: CAWSVLLSLFF. The DNA of the CDR3 is TGTGCCTGGAGTGTACTCCTATCGCTGTTTTTT.

This clone was seen only a few times. The J gene is TRBJ1-1, the V gene TRBV18; D might be TRBD1 (5 bases). The V gene's germline CDR1 is KGHSH and CDR2 LQKENI. Trimming stripped 2 bases from V and 2 bases from J, with 9 bases between. CDR3 size: 14 residues. The CDR3 region is CASSPTTVNTEAFF. The DNA for the CDR3 is TGTGCCAGCTCACCAACGACAGTCAACACTGAAGCTTTCTTT.

This sequence joins TRBV7-9 and TRBJ2-5; a possible D gene is TRBD1 (5 bases). V was pared by 1 base and J by 2 bases, with 14 bases between. The CDR3 runs to 16 residues. CDR1 is SEHNR, CDR2 FQNEAQ, per germline (reference sequence). The CDR3: CASSLVAGSFQETQYF. The CDR3 coding sequence is TGTGCCAGCAGCTTAGTGGCAGGGTCGTTTCAAGAGACCCAGTACTTC.

The rearrangement joins TRBV27 to TRBJ2-5; D possibly corresponds to TRBD1 (6 bases). Germline CDR1 is MNHEY and CDR2 is SMNVEV (reference sequence). The CDR3 is 15 amino acids. V lost 6 bases, J lost 5 bases, and 19 bases lay in between. The CDR3 DNA follows: TGTGCCAGCAGATCCCACAGGGTCCCATATGAGACCCAGTACTTC. Translation: CASRSHRVPYETQYF.

This clone was seen a handful of times. The chain carries TRBV7-9 and TRBJ1-6, with D tentatively TRBD1 (6 bases). V shed 4 bases and J shed 14 bases, with 21 bases lying between them. From germline, CDR1 is SEHNR and CDR2 FQNEAQ (reference sequence). The CDR3 is 15 amino acids. CDR3 DNA sequence: TGTGCCAGCAGCTCTCCCCGGGACACTATTTTAACCCTCCACTTT. It codes for CASSSPRDTILTLHF.

This CDR3 reads CASSLSWRTEAFF. CDR3 sequence (DNA): TGTGCCAGCAGCTTATCATGGAGGACTGAAGCTTTCTTT. The chain uses TRBV7-8 and TRBJ1-1; the D is unclear. Germline V gives CDR1 SGHVS, CDR2 FQNEAQ. CDR3 length: 13 amino acids. V lost 2 bases to trimming and J lost 5 bases, with 9 bases between them. The whole variable domain, remainder taken from reference TRBV7-8 and TRBJ1-1, is GAGVSQSPRYKVAKRGQDVALRCDPISGHVSLFWYQQALGQGPEFLTYFQNEAQLDKSGLPSDRFFAERPEGSVSTLKIQRTQQEDSAVYLCASSLSWRTEAFFGQGTRLTVV.

This clone came up a few times. This sequence joins TRBV7-9 and TRBJ2-3; 8 bases line up with TRBD2. This CDR3 region has 15 residues. The V and J ends lost 7 bases and 2 bases, in that order; junction bases with no gene match: 8. Germline CDR1 reads SEHNR; CDR2 reads FQNEAQ (reference sequence). CDR3 sequence: CASTSLAGFTDTQYF. The CDR3 DNA reads TGTGCCAGCACCTCTTTAGCGGGGTTCACAGATACGCAGTATTTT.

The chain is built from TRBV27 and TRBJ2-5; D perhaps matches TRBD1 (5 bases). The end of the DNA is better explained by TRBJ2-7, so the J call may be wrong. From germline, CDR1 is MNHEY and CDR2 SMNVEV (reference sequence). The CDR3 totals 15 residues. The CDR3 DNA reads as TGTGCCAGCAGTCCGACAGCTCCGAGTTCTAACGAGCAGTACTTC. Protein sequence: CASSPTAPSSNEQYF.

The chain combines TRBV4-2 with TRBJ1-1; D is uncertain. The CDR3 extends over 11 amino acids. CDR1 and CDR2 from the germline V gene are LGHNA and YNFKEQ. V lost 5 bases and J 5 bases, leaving 6 bases between the germline ends. CDR3 sequence: CASSSLTEAFF. CDR3 coding DNA: TGTGCCAGCAGCTCTCTAACTGAAGCTTTCTTT.

V is TRBV28 and J is TRBJ2-1, with 7 bases identical to TRBD1. CDR1 and CDR2 (germline): MDHEN, SYDVKM. There are 13 residues in the CDR3. V was clipped by 2 bases and J by 6 bases; unmatched bases: 1. The CDR3 reads CASSLAGGNEQFF. CDR3 nucleotide sequence: TGTGCCAGCAGTTTAGCAGGGGGCAATGAGCAGTTCTTC.

This sequence joins TRBV5-1 and TRBJ1-2; 9 bases agree with TRBD1. Trimming removed 2 bases from V and 10 bases from J; junction bases left unmatched: 12. The CDR3 sequence is 15 residues long. Looked up from germline, CDR1 is SGHRS and CDR2 is YFSETQ. The CDR3 loop is CASSFSAGTGPHYTF. The CDR3 bases are TGCGCCAGCAGCTTTTCGGCCGGGACAGGGCCACACTACACCTTC.

This chain connects TRBV7-9 to TRBJ2-1; 10 bases match TRBD2. The CDR3 covers 17 residues. From germline, CDR1 is SEHNR and CDR2 FQNEAQ (reference sequence). Trimming took 2 bases from V and 5 from J; bases not matched to a gene: 9. The CDR3: CASSLQAGGRGHNEQFF. CDR3 coding DNA: TGTGCCAGCAGCTTACAAGCGGGGGGGAGGGGTCACAATGAGCAGTTCTTC.

The chain has TRBV30 and TRBJ2-5, with 14 positions matching TRBD2. Germline-derived CDR1 and CDR2 are GTSNPN and SVGIG (reference sequence). Trimming at V came to 3 bases and at J to 0 bases, leaving 6 bases not matched to a gene. The CDR3 totals 17 residues. CDR3 coding DNA: TGTGCCTGGAGCCCTCGGACTAGCGGGGGGTACCAAGAGACCCAGTACTTC. Translation gives CAWSPRTSGGYQETQYF. Variable domain in full (rest from reference TRBV30 and TRBJ2-5): SQTIHQWPATLVQPVGSPLSLECTVEGTSNPNLYWYRQAAGRGLQLLFYSVGIGQISSEVPQNLSASRPQDRQFILSSKKLLLSDSGFYLCAWSPRTSGGYQETQYFGPGTRLLVL.

The rearrangement joins TRBV4-1 to TRBJ2-5; no definite D call. V was shortened by 1 base and J by 1 base, with 7 bases between the two germline ends. CDR3 length equals 14 residues. Germline V gene sequence: CDR1 MGHRA, CDR2 YSYEKL. The CDR3 DNA reads as TGCGCCAGCAGCCAAGTGTCTATCCAAGAGACCCAGTACTTC. This gives the protein CASSQVSIQETQYF.

V gene TRBV4-3 combines with J gene TRBJ1-2; D may be TRBD1 (5 bases). Germline V CDR1 and CDR2: LGHNA, YSLEER. V lost 1 base, J lost 8 bases, and 17 bases lay in between. CDR3 length: 15 amino acids. In DNA, the CDR3 is TGCGCCAGCAGCCAAGCCCGGGACTTCCCAGGCGGCTACACCTTC. This sequence encodes CASSQARDFPGGYTF.

The chain has TRBV2 and TRBJ1-1, with D uncertain. Deletions cut 8 bases from V and 4 bases from J, with 8 bases between. The CDR3 has 11 residues. Germline V gene data show CDR1 as SNHLY and CDR2 as FYNNEI. This chain's CDR3 is CASSRSTEAFF. CDR3 DNA sequence: TGTGCCAGCTCCCGGAGCACTGAAGCTTTCTTT. The complete variable domain, with remaining parts taken from reference TRBV2 and TRBJ1-1, reads EPEVTQTPSHQVTQMGQEVILRCVPISNHLYFYWYRQILGQKVEFLVSFYNNEISEKSEIFDDQFSVERPDGSNFTLKIRSTKLEDSAMYFCASSRSTEAFFGQGTRLTVV.

This chain links TRBV9 with TRBJ2-1, with 7 nucleotides matching TRBD1. This CDR3 has 15 residues. J lost 3 bases, V lost 1 base, and 4 bases had no gene match. The germline V gene encodes CDR1 SGDLS and CDR2 YYNGEE. CDR3 region: CASSVSTGVYNEQFF. CDR3 coding DNA: TGTGCCAGCAGCGTATCTACAGGGGTCTACAATGAGCAGTTCTTC. Full variable domain (outside the CDR3, taken from reference TRBV9 and TRBJ2-1): DSGVTQTPKHLITATGQRVTLRCSPRSGDLSVYWYQQSLDQGLQFLIQYYNGEERAKGNILERFSAQQFPDLHSELNLSSLELGDSALYFCASSVSTGVYNEQFFGPGTRLTVL.

This clone is a singleton in its sample. The V call is TRBV15, the J call TRBJ2-7; 11 positions match TRBD2. Germline V lookup: CDR1 LNHNV, CDR2 YYDKDF (reference sequence). The CDR3 loop spans 17 amino acids. V gave up 0 bases and J gave up 7 bases; unmatched junction bases: 11. The CDR3 bases are TGTGCCACCAGCAGAGACCCTTATAGCGGGGGGGCCCTTGAGCAGTACTTC. Its translation: CATSRDPYSGGALEQYF.